This entry lists 5 T cell receptor beta chains sequenced from one sample in a study of blood T cell repertoires in COVID-19 (dated by TCRdb to 2019 to 2021). The method behind the library was the immunoSEQ multiplex PCR assay. The source is immuneACCESS, and TCRdb retained only in-frame sequences with V and J called. Part of the clones is not carried over; for the studies checked, unresolved V genes explain less than half of this, and the remainder is unexplained. The sample profile shows 270,000 or so clones; 90% of them were found once. Approximately 2.1% of the sample goes to the ten largest clones. The material sequenced was peripheral blood. The source is a woman aged 55-70 years with COVID-19, enrolled during active disease.

The chain carries TRBV6-5 and TRBJ2-7, with 8 positions matching TRBD1. J was trimmed by 0 bases and V by 10 bases; bases with no gene match: 8. Germline V gene sequence: CDR1 MNHEY, CDR2 SVGAGI. CDR3 length: 14 amino acids. The CDR3 region has the DNA TGTGCCACCAAAGTAGGGACAGGCTCCTACGAGCAGTACTTC. Translated, it gives CATKVGTGSYEQYF.

The gene calls are TRBV7-2 and TRBJ1-5, with 9 bases identical to TRBD1. With V trimmed by 2 bases and J by 6 bases, 11 bases remained unmatched. This CDR3 contains 17 residues. CDR1 and CDR2 from the germline V gene are SGHTA and FQGNSA. The CDR3 loop reads CASSLRGGQGAGQPQHF. As DNA, the CDR3 is TGTGCCAGCAGCTTACGTGGGGGACAGGGAGCCGGTCAGCCCCAGCATTTT.

The chain carries TRBV2 and TRBJ2-3; D is perhaps TRBD1 (5 bases). Germline CDR1 reads SNHLY; CDR2 reads FYNNEI. With 3 bases removed from V and 0 bases from J, the gap between germline ends came to 13 bases. The CDR3 consists of 16 residues. As DNA, the CDR3 is TGTGCCAGCAGTGAGGTCCAGGGCGTCAGCACAGATACGCAGTATTTT. It translates to CASSEVQGVSTDTQYF.

The CDR3 reads CSALVGNTIYF. Here the CDR3 DNA reads TGCAGTGCTCTCGTCGGAAACACCATATATTTT. This chain links TRBV20-1 with TRBJ1-3; D gene uncertain. In germline, CDR1 is DFQATT, CDR2 SNEGSKA (reference sequence). V lost 5 bases, J lost 4 bases, and 6 bases lay in between. There are 11 residues in the CDR3.

The CDR3 coding sequence is TGTGCCAGCAGCTTAGTGAAAGGACTAGCGGAAGAGACCCAGTACTTC. Protein sequence: CASSLVKGLAEETQYF. The chain joins TRBV7-6 to TRBJ2-5; TRBD2 matches at 10 bases. Unmatched junction bases numbered 5, after V lost 1 base and J lost 3 bases. This CDR3 is 16 amino acids long. Germline V gives CDR1 SGHVS, CDR2 FNYEAQ.